The 14 T cell receptor beta chains listed next were all sequenced from one sample in a study of CD4 T cells in relation to SARS-CoV-2 and coronaviruses. Some clones are missing from TCRdb's copy, which holds only in-frame ones; the method was immunoSEQ multiplex PCR. The repertoire holds approximately 40,000 clones, with 75% to 85% as singletons. The antigens these receptors bind are not known. The source material was memory CD4+ T cells from PBMCs, cultured in vitro. The origin of the receptors is an adult with COVID-19.

The rearrangement joins TRBV18 to TRBJ2-5, with TRBD1 as a possible D gene (6 bases). In germline, CDR1 is KGHSH, CDR2 LQKENI. V was shortened by 2 bases and J by 5 bases, with 15 bases between the two germline ends. This CDR3 is 15 amino acids long. DNA of the CDR3: TGTGCCAGCTCACCAGGGTACAGGGATCGGGAGACCCAGTACTTC. Translated: CASSPGYRDRETQYF.

The chain has TRBV6-5 and TRBJ2-3; D not certain. Germline V lookup: CDR1 MNHEY, CDR2 SVGAGI. The V end lost 7 bases, the J end lost 8 bases, and 13 bases lay between the germline ends. The CDR3 runs 12 residues. This CDR3 is CASTDGIATQYF. In nucleotides, the CDR3 is TGTGCCAGCACCGACGGCATAGCTACGCAGTATTTT.

CDR3 amino acids: CASSLSSGNEQYF. The CDR3 DNA reads TGTGCCAGCAGTTTATCTTCCGGGAACGAGCAGTACTTC. This chain uses TRBV28 with TRBJ2-7, with D perhaps matching TRBD2 (5 bases). The germline V gene has CDR1 MDHEN and CDR2 SYDVKM. Trimming shortened V by 1 base and J by 5 bases, and 9 bases separated the two germline ends. CDR3 length: 13 amino acids.

This sequence joins TRBV11-2 and TRBJ2-5; D gene unclear. The CDR3 contains 14 residues. Between the trimmed V and J ends, which lost 5 bases and 2 bases, there was a span of 12 bases. The germline V gene has CDR1 SGHAT and CDR2 FQNNGV. The CDR3 sequence is CASSTWLGQETQYF. The DNA of the CDR3 is TGTGCCAGCAGCACTTGGTTGGGGCAAGAGACCCAGTACTTC.

V usage is TRBV7-2 and J usage is TRBJ2-1, with D unresolved. The germline gives CDR1 SGHTA, CDR2 FQGNSA. The CDR3 totals 15 residues. V lost 1 base and J lost 4, with 11 bases in between. CDR3 nucleotide sequence: TGTGCCAGCAGCTTAGTGGATGCGAGATACAATGAGCAGTTCTTC. This encodes CASSLVDARYNEQFF.

This chain links TRBV19 with TRBJ2-7, with D perhaps TRBD1 or TRBD2 (5 bases each). This CDR3 has 13 residues. Germline V lookup: CDR1 LNHDA, CDR2 SQIVND (reference sequence). V lost 9 bases, J lost 6 bases, and 18 bases lay in between. The CDR3 DNA is TGTGCCAGCGACTCCGGGACCCACACCGAGCAGTACTTC. Protein sequence: CASDSGTHTEQYF.

The V and J genes are TRBV2 and TRBJ2-2; 9 bases match TRBD1. Germline lookup yields CDR1 SNHLY and CDR2 FYNNEI. This CDR3 has 17 residues. J gave up 0 bases and V 2 bases, and 4 bases lay outside the gene matches. CDR3 in amino acids: CASSEPGQGPNTGELFF. The CDR3 nucleotides are TGTGCCAGCAGTGAACCTGGACAGGGGCCGAACACCGGGGAGCTGTTTTTT.

The CDR3 DNA sequence: TGTGCCAGCAGCCGAGGACCGACCGGCTACGAGCAGTACTTC. Translated: CASSRGPTGYEQYF. V usage is TRBV14 and J usage is TRBJ2-7; D is unresolved. The length of the CDR3 is 14 residues. The ends were cut back, 4 bases at V and 3 bases at J, with 13 bases in the middle. Germline lookup yields CDR1 SGHDN and CDR2 FVKESK.

The chain couples TRBV30 to TRBJ2-5; no firm D call. The CDR3 totals 13 residues. Germline V gene lookup returns CDR1 GTSNPN and CDR2 SVGIG (reference sequence). Trimming removed 0 bases at V and 3 bases at J, with 8 bases between. CDR3 sequence: CAWSVLGEETQYF. The CDR3 DNA is TGTGCCTGGAGTGTATTGGGCGAAGAGACCCAGTACTTC. The full variable domain, its missing parts supplied by reference TRBV30 and TRBJ2-5, is SQTIHQWPATLVQPVGSPLSLECTVEGTSNPNLYWYRQAAGRGLQLLFYSVGIGQISSEVPQNLSASRPQDRQFILSSKKLLLSDSGFYLCAWSVLGEETQYFGPGTRLLVL.

The gene calls are TRBV24-1 and TRBJ1-4; 7 bases match TRBD1. The V and J ends lost 3 bases and 3 bases, in that order; junction bases with no gene match: 6. The germline gives CDR1 KGHDR, CDR2 SFDVKD. The length of the CDR3 is 16 residues. The CDR3 protein is CATSDPRTGSNEKLFF. The CDR3 DNA reads as TGTGCCACCAGTGATCCGAGGACAGGCTCTAATGAAAAACTGTTTTTT.

J is TRBJ2-7 and V is TRBV28; a possible D gene is TRBD2 (7 bases). CDR3 length equals 15 residues. The V end lost 9 bases, the J end lost 2 bases, and 20 bases lay between the germline ends. The germline V gene has CDR1 MDHEN and CDR2 SYDVKM. CDR3 DNA sequence: TGTGCCAGTGAAAGGGGGGGGGCAGGGACCTACGAGCAGTACTTC. The encoded protein is CASERGGAGTYEQYF.

The chain joins TRBV24-1 to TRBJ2-6; 9 bases align to TRBD1. CDR1 is KGHDR, CDR2 SFDVKD, per germline. The CDR3 covers 17 residues. J gave up 2 bases and V 5 bases, and 6 bases lay outside the gene matches. As DNA, the CDR3 is TGTGCCACCAGTGCTAATACAGGGGGCACTGGGGCCAACGTCCTGACTTTC. Amino acids: CATSANTGGTGANVLTF.

This sequence joins TRBV6-5 and TRBJ1-1, with D unclear. From germline, CDR1 is MNHEY and CDR2 SVGAGI. V was pared by 7 bases and J by 11 bases, with 14 bases between. The CDR3 totals 11 residues. CDR3 in amino acids: CASIAPDRAFF. CDR3 nucleotides: TGTGCCAGCATAGCGCCGGACCGGGCTTTCTTT.

The rearrangement uses TRBV2 and TRBJ2-1; weak D call: TRBD1 (6 bases). The CDR3 sequence is 14 residues long. Germline V CDR1 and CDR2: SNHLY, FYNNEI. V was shortened by 6 bases and J by 5 bases, with 14 bases between the two germline ends. As DNA, the CDR3 is TGTGCCAGCAGGGACAGTCGGAACGACAATGAGCAGTTCTTC. Amino acid sequence: CASRDSRNDNEQFF.